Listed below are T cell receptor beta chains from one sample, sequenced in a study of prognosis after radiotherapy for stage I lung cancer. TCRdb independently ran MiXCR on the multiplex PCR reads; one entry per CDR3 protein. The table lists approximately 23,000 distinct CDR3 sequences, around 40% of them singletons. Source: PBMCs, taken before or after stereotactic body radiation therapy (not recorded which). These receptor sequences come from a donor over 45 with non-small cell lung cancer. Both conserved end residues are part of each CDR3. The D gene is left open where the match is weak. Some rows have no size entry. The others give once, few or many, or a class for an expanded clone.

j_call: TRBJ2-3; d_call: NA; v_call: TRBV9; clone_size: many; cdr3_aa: CASSVLAKTDTQYF; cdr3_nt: TGTGCCAGCAGCGTATTAGCGAAAACAGATACGCAGTATTTT
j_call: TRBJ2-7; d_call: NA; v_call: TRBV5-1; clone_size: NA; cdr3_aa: CASSLFRLCEQYF; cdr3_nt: TGCGCCAGCAGCTTGTTCAGGCTCTGCGAGCAGTACTTC
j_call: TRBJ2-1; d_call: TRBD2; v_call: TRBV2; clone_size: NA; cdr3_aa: CVGNKREEGEQFF; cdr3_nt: TGTGTCGGCAACAAGCGGGAGGAGGGTGAGCAGTTCTTC
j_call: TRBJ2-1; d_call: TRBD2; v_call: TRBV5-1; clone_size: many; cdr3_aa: CASSLGLAGAIGNNEQFF; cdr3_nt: TGCGCCAGCAGCTTGGGTCTAGCGGGAGCAATTGGGAACAATGAGCAGTTCTTC
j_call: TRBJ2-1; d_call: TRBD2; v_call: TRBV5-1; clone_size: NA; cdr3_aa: CASSFLAAEAYNEQFF; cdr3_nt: TGCGCCAGCAGTTTTCTAGCGGCAGAAGCTTACAATGAGCAGTTCTTC
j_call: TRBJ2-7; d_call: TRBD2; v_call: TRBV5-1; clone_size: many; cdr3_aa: CASSLVGLDINEQYF; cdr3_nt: TGCGCCAGCAGCTTGGTGGGACTAGATATCAACGAGCAGTACTTC
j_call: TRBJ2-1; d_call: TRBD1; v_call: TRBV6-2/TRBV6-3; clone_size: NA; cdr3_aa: CASSDTPGQALGEQFF; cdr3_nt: TGTGCCAGCAGTGACACCCCGGGACAGGCGTTGGGTGAGCAGTTCTTC
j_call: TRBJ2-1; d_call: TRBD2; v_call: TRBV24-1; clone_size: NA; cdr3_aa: CATSGQGLAGGQAEQFF; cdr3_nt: TGTGCCACCAGTGGACAGGGACTAGCGGGAGGGCAGGCTGAGCAGTTCTTC
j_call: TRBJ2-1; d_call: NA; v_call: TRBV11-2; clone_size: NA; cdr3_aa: CASSLGSYNEQFF; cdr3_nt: TGTGCCAGCAGCTTAGGGAGCTACAATGAGCAGTTCTTC
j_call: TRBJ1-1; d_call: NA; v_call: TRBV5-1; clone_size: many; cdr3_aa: CASSAEGGGAEAFF; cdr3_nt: TGCGCCAGCAGCGCGGAGGGGGGAGGCGCTGAAGCTTTCTTT
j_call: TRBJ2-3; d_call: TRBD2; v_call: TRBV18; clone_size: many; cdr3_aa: CASSPLSGGGTDTQYF; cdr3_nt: TGTGCCAGCTCACCTTTATCGGGAGGAGGCACAGATACGCAGTATTTT
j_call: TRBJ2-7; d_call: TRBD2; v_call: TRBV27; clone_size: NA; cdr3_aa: CASSFRLATSYEQYF; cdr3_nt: TGTGCCAGCAGTTTTAGACTAGCGACCTCCTACGAGCAGTACTTC
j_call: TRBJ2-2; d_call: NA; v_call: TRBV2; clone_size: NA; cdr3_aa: CASSERAIVGVELFF; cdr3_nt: TGTGCCAGCAGTGAACGAGCGATTGTTGGCGTGGAGCTGTTTTTT
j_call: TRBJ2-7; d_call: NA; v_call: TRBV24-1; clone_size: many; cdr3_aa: CATSEEDPYEQYF; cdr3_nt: TGTGCCACCAGTGAAGAAGACCCCTACGAGCAGTACTTC
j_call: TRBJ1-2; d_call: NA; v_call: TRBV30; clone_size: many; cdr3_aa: CACTKNDGYYGYTF; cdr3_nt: TGTGCCTGTACTAAGAACGACGGCTACTATGGCTACACCTTC
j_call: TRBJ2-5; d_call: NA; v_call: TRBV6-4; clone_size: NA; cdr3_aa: CASNRHAVGTQYF; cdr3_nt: TGTGCCAGCAATCGACACGCCGTGGGGACCCAGTACTTC
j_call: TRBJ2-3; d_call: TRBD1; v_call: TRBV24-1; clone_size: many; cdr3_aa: CATSRQGAADTQYF; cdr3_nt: TGTGCCACCAGTCGACAGGGGGCCGCAGATACGCAGTATTTT
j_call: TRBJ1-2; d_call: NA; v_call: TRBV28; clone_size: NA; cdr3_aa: CASSFGRRDGYTF; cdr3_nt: TGTGCCAGCAGTTTTGGACGGCGTGATGGCTACACCTTC
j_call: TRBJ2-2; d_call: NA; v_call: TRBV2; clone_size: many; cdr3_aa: CASSRYGELFF; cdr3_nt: TGTGCCAGCAGTAGGTACGGGGAGCTGTTTTTT
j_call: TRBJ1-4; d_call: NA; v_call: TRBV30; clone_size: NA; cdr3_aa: CAWMTVNEKLFF; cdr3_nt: TGTGCCTGGATGACGGTAAATGAAAAACTGTTTTTT
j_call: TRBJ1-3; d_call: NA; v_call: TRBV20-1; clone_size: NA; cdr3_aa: CSARVSVRGNTIYF; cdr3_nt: TGCAGTGCTAGAGTTTCGGTGCGAGGAAACACCATATATTTT
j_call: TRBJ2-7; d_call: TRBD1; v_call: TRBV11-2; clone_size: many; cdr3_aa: CASSPRDSSYEQYF; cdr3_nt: TGTGCCAGCAGCCCCCGGGACAGCTCCTACGAGCAGTACTTC
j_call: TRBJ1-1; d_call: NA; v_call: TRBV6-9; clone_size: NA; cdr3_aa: CASSYGGVRVSYTEAFF; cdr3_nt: TGTGCCAGCAGTTACGGGGGCGTAAGGGTCTCTTACACTGAAGCTTTCTTT
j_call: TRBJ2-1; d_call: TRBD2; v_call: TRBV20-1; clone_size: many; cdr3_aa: CSARDQGGLAKSSSYNEQFF; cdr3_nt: TGCAGTGCTAGAGATCAGGGCGGACTAGCGAAGAGTAGCTCCTACAATGAGCAGTTCTTC
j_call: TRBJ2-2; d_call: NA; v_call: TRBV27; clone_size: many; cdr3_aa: CASSFQKQGYAGELFF; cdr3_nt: TGTGCCAGCAGTTTCCAAAAACAGGGTTACGCCGGGGAGCTGTTTTTT
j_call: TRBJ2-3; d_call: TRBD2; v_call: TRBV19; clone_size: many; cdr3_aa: CASSLLAGITDTQYF; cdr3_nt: TGTGCCAGTAGTCTCCTAGCGGGGATCACAGATACGCAGTATTTT